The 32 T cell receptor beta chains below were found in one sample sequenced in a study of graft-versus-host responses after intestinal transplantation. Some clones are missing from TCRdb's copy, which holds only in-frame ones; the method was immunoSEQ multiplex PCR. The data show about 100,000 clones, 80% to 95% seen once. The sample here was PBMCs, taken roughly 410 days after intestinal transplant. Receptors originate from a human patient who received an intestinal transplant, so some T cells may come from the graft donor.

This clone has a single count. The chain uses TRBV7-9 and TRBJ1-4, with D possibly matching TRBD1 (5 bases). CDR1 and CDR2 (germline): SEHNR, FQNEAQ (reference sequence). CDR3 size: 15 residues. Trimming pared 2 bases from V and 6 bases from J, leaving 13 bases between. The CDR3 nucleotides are TGTGCCAGCAGCTTACGAGGGGTCCTCTATGAAAAACTGTTTTTT. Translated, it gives CASSLRGVLYEKLFF.

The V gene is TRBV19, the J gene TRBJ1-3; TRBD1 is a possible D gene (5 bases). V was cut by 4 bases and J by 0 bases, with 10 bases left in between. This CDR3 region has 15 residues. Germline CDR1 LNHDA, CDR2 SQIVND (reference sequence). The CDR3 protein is CASSRGDASGNTIYF. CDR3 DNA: TGTGCCAGTAGTAGAGGGGACGCCTCTGGAAACACCATATATTTT.

The CDR3 region is CASSLGGWGETQYF. CDR3 DNA: TGTGCCAGCAGCTTGGGGGGCTGGGGAGAGACCCAGTACTTC. The chain recombines TRBV5-4 with TRBJ2-5; possible D gene TRBD1, 5 bases. Trimming cost V 0 bases and J 4 bases, with 10 bases left between them. Germline CDR1 SGHNT, CDR2 YYREEE (reference sequence). The CDR3 is made up of 14 amino acids.

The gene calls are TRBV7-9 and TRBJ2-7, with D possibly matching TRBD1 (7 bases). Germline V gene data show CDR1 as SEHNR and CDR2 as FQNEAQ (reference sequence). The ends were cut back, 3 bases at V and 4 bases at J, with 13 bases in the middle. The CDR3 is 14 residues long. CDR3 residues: CASSFGGQFYEQYF. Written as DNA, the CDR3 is TGTGCCAGCAGCTTCGGGGGACAGTTTTACGAGCAGTACTTC.

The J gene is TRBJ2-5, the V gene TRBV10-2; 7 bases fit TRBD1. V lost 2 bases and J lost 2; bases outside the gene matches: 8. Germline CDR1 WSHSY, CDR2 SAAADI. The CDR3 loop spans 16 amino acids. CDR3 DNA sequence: TGCGCCAGCAGTGAGGTCCCCAGGGGGAAGCAAGAGACCCAGTACTTC. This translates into CASSEVPRGKQETQYF.

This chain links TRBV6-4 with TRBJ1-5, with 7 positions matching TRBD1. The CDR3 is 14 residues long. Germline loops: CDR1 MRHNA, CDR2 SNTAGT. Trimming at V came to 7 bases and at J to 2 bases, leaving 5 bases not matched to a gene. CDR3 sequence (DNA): TGTGCCAGCATTTCGGACAGGCGCAATCAGCCCCAGCATTTT. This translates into CASISDRRNQPQHF.

In DNA, the CDR3 is TGTGCCAGTAGCGTCCGGACAGCTCTTTTCTACACCTTC. Protein sequence: CASSVRTALFYTF. The chain is built from TRBV19 and TRBJ1-2; D might be TRBD1 (6 bases). V lost 6 bases to trimming and J lost 10 bases, with 18 bases between them. The length of the CDR3 is 13 residues. CDR1 and CDR2 from the germline V gene are LNHDA and SQIVND (reference sequence).

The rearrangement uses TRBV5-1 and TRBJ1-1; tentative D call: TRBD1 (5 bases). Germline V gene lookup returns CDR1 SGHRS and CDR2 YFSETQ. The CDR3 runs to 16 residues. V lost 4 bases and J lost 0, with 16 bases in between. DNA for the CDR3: TGCGCCAGCAGCACCCGCGGTGGAGGGGTGAACACTGAAGCTTTCTTT. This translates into CASSTRGGGVNTEAFF.

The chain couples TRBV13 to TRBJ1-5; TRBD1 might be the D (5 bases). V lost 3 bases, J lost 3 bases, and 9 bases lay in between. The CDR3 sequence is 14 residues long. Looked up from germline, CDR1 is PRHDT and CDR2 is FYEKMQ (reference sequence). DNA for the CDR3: TGTGCCAGCAGCTTTGGGGGGGACAATCAGCCCCAGCATTTT. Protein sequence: CASSFGGDNQPQHF.

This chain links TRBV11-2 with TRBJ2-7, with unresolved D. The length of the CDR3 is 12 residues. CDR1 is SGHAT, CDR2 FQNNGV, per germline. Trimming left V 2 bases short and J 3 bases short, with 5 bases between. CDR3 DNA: TGTGCCAGCAGCTTATGGGGCTACGAGCAGTACTTC. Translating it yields CASSLWGYEQYF.

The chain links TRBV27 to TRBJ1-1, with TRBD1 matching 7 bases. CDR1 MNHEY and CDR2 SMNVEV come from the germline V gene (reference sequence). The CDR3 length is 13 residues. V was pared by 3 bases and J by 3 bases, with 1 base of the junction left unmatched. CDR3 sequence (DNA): TGTGCCAGCAGTTTGCAGGGGGACACTGAAGCTTTCTTT. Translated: CASSLQGDTEAFF.

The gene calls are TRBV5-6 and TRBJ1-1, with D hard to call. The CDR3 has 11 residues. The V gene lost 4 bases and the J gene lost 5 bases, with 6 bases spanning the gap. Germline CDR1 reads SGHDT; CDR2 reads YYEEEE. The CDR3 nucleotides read TGTGCCAGCAGCCAAAGGACTGAAGCTTTCTTT. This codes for CASSQRTEAFF.

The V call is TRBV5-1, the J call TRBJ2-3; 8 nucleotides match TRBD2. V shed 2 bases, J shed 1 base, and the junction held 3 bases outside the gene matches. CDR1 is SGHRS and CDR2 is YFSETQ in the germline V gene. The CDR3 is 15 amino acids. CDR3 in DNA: TGCGCCAGCAGCTTTCCCGGGGGGGGCACAGATACGCAGTATTTT. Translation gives CASSFPGGGTDTQYF.

The CDR3 spells CASSDVQPGAYEQYF. The CDR3 DNA reads as TGTGCCAGCAGTGACGTTCAGCCCGGGGCCTACGAGCAGTACTTC. The chain couples TRBV6-1 to TRBJ2-7, with a tentative D call TRBD2 (5 bases). CDR1 MNHNS and CDR2 SASEGT come from the germline V gene. V lost 3 bases to trimming and J lost 2 bases, with 14 bases between them. This CDR3 is built from 15 residues.

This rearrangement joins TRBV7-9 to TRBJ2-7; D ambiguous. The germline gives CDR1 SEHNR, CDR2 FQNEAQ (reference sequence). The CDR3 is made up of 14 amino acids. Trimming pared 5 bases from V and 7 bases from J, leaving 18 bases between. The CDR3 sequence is CASSIPSPFGEQYF. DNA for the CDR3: TGTGCCAGCAGCATCCCTTCCCCCTTTGGGGAGCAGTACTTC.

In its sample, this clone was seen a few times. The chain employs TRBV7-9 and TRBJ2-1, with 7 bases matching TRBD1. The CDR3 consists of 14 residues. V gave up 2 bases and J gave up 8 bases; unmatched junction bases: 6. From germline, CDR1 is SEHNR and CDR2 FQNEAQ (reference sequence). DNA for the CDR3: TGTGCCAGCAGCTTATGGCAGGGGGTGGATGAGCAGTTCTTC. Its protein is CASSLWQGVDEQFF.

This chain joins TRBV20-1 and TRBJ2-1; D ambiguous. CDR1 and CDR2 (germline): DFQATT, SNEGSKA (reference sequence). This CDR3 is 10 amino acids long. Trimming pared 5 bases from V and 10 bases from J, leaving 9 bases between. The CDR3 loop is CSASREEQFF. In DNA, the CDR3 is TGCAGTGCTTCTAGGGAAGAGCAGTTCTTC.

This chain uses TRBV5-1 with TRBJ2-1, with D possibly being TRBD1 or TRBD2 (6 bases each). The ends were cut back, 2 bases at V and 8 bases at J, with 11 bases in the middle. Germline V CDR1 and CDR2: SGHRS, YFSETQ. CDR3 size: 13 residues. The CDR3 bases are TGCGCCAGCAGCTTAAACAGGGACTATGAGCAGTTCTTC. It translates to CASSLNRDYEQFF.

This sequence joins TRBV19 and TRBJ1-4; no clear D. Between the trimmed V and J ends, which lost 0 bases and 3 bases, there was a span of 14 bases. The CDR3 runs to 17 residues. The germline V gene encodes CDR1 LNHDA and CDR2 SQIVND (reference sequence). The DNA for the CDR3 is TGTGCCAGTAGTATAGATCCGGACCGACGGTCTAATGAAAAACTGTTTTTT. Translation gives CASSIDPDRRSNEKLFF.

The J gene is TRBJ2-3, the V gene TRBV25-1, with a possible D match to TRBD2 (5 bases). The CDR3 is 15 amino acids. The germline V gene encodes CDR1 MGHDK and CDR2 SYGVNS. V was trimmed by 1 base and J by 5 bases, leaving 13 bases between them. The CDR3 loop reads CASSESLVAGDTQYF. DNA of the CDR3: TGTGCCAGCAGTGAATCTCTTGTGGCGGGAGATACGCAGTATTTT.

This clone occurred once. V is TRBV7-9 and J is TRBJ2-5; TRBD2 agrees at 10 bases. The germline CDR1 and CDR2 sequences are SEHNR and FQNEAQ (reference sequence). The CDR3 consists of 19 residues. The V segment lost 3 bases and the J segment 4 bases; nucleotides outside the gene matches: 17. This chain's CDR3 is CASSFQAGGYGSWRETQYF. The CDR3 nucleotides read TGTGCCAGCAGCTTTCAAGCGGGGGGGTATGGTAGCTGGCGAGAGACCCAGTACTTC.

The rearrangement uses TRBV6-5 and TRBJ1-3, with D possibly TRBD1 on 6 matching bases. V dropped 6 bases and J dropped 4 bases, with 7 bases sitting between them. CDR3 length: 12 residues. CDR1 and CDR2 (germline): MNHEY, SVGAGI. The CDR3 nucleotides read TGTGCCAGCAGCGGGGGCGGAAACACCATATATTTT. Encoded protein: CASSGGGNTIYF.

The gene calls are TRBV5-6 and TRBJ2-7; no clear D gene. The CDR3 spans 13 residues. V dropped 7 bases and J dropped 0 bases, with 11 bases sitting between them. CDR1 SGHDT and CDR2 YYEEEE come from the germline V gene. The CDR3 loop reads CASGGVSSYEQYF. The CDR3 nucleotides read TGTGCCAGCGGCGGCGTTAGCTCCTACGAGCAGTACTTC.

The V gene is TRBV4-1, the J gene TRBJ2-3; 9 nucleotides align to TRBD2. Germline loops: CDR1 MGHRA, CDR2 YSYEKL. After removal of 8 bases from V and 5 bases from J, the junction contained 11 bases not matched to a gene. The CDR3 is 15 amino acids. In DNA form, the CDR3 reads TGCGCCAGCGCTGGAAGCGGGGGGCGTCAAGATACGCAGTATTTT. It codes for CASAGSGGRQDTQYF.

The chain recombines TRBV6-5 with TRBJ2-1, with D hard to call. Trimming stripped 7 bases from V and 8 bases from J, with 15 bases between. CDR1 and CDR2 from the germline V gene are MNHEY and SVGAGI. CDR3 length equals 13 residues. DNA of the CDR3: TGTGCCAGCATCGGTTACACCGAGTATGAGCAGTTCTTC. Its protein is CASIGYTEYEQFF.

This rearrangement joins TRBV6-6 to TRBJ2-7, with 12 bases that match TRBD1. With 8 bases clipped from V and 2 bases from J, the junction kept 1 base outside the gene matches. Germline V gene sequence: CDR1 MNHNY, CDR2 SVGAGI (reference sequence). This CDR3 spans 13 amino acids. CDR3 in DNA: TGTGCCAGCCGGGACAGGGGGCCCTACGAGCAGTACTTC. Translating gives CASRDRGPYEQYF.

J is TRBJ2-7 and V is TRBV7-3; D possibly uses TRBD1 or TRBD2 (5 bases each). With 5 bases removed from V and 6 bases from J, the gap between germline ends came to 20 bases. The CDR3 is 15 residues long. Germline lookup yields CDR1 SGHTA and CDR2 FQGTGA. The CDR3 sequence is CASSPTGTWGSEQYF. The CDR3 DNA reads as TGTGCCAGCAGCCCGACCGGGACCTGGGGATCCGAGCAGTACTTC. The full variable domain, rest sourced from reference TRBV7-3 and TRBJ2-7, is GAGVSQTPSNKVTEKGKYVELRCDPISGHTALYWYRQSLGQGPEFLIYFQGTGAADDSGLPNDRFFAVRPEGSVSTLKIQRTERGDSAVYLCASSPTGTWGSEQYFGPGTRLTVT.

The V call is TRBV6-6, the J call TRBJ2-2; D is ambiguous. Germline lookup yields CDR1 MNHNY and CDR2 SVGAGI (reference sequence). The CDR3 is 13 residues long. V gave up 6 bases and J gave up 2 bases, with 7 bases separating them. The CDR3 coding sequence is TGTGCCAGCAGCACCCCTAACACCGGGGAGCTGTTTTTT. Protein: CASSTPNTGELFF.

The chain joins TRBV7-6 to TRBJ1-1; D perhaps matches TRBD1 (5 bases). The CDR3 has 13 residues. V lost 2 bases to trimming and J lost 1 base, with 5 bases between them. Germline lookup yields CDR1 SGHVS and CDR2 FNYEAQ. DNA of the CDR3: TGTGCCAGCAGCTTAACAGGGAACACTGAAGCTTTCTTT. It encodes CASSLTGNTEAFF.

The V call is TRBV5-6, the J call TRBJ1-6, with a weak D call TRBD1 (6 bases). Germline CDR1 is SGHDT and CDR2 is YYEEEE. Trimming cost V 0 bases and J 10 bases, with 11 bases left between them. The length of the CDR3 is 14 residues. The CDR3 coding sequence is TGTGCCAGCAGCTTGGCCGAAAGGGGGTCACCCCTCCACTTT. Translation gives CASSLAERGSPLHF.

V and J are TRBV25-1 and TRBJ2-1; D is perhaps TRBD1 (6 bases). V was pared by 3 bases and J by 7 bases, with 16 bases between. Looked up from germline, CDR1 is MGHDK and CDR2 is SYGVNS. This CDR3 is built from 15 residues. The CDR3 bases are TGTGCCAGCAGTGATCTTAAGGGGGTAGAAAATGAGCAGTTCTTC. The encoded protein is CASSDLKGVENEQFF. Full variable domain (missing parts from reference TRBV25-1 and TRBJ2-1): EADIYQTPRYLVIGTGKKITLECSQTMGHDKMYWYQQDPGMELHLIHYSYGVNSTEKGDLSSESTVSRIRTEHFPLTLESARPSHTSQYLCASSDLKGVENEQFFGPGTRLTVL.

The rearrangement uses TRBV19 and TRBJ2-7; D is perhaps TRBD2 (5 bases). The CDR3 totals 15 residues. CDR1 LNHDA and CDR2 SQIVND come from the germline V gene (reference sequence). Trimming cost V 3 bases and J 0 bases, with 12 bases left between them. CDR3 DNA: TGTGCCAGTAGTATTTTCGCGGGTATCTCCTACGAGCAGTACTTC. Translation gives CASSIFAGISYEQYF.